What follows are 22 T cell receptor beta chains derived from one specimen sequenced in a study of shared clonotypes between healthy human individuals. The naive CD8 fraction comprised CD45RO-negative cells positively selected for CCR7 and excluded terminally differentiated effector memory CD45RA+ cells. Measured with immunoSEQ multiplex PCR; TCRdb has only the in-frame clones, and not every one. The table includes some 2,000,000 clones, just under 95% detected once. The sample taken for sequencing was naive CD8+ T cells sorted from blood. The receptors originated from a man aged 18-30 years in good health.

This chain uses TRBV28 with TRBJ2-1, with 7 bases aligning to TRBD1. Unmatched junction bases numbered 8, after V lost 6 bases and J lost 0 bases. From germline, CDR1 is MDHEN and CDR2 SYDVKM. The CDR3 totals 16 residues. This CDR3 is CASSLPDRVSYNEQFF. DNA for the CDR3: TGTGCCAGCAGCCTACCCGACAGGGTCTCCTACAATGAGCAGTTCTTC.

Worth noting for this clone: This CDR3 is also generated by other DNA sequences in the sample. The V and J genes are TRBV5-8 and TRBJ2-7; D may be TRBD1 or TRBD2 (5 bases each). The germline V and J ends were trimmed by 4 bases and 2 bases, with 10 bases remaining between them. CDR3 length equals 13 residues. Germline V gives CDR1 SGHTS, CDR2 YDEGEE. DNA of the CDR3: TGTGCCAGCAGCCTGAGGGGACCCTACGAGCAGTACTTC. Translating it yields CASSLRGPYEQYF.

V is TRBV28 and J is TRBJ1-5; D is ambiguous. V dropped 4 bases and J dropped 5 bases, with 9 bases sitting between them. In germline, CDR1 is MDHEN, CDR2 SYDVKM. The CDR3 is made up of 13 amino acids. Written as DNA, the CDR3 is TGTGCCAGCAGTTCAGGTTGGTATCAGCCCCAGCATTTT. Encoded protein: CASSSGWYQPQHF.

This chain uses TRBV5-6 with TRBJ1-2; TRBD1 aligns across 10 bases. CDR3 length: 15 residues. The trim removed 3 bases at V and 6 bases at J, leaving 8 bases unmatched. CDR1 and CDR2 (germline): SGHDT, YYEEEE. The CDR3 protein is CASSWGTGASDGYTF. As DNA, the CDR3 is TGTGCCAGCAGCTGGGGGACAGGGGCTTCGGATGGCTACACCTTC.

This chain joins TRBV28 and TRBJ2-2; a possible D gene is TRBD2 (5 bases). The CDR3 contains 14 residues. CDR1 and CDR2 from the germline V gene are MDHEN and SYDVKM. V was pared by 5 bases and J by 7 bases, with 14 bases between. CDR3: CASSRPGSGGELFF. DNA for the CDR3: TGTGCCAGCAGTCGCCCGGGGTCCGGCGGGGAGCTGTTTTTT.

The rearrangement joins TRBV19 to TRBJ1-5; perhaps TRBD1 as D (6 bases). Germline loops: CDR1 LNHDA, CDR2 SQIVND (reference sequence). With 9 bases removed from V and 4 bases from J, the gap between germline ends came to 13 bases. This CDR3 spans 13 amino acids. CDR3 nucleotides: TGTGCCAGCGTAACAGGGTGGAATCAGCCCCAGCATTTT. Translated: CASVTGWNQPQHF.

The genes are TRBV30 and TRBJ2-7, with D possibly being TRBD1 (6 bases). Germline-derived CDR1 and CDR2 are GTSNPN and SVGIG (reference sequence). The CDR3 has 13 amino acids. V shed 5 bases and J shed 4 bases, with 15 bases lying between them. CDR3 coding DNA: TGTGCCTGGCAAACAGGGATGGGGTACGAGCAGTACTTC. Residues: CAWQTGMGYEQYF.

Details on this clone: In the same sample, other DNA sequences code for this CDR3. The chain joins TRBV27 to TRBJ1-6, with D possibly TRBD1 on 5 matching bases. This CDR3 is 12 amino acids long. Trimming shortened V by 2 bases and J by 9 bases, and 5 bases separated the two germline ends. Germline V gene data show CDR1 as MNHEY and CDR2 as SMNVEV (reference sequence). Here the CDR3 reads CASSLGGSPLHF. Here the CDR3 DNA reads TGTGCCAGCAGTTTAGGGGGTTCACCCCTCCACTTT.

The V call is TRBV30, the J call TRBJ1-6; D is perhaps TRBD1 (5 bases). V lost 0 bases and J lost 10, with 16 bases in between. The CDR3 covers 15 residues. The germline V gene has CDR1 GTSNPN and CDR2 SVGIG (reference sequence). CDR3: CAWSVGAGSESPLHF. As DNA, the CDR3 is TGTGCCTGGAGTGTAGGGGCAGGGAGTGAGTCACCCCTCCACTTT.

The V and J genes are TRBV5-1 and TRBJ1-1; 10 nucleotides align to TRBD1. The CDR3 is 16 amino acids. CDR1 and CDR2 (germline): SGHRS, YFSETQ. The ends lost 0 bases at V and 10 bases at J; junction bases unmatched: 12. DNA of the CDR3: TGCGCCAGCAGCTTGGAAGAACCGGGACAGGGGAGGAGAGCTTTCTTT. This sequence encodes CASSLEEPGQGRRAFF.

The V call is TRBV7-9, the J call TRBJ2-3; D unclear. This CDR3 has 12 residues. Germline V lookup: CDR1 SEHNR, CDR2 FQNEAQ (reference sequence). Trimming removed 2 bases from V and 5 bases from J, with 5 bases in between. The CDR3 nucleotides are TGTGCCAGCAGCTTATCTAAAGATACGCAGTATTTT. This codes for CASSLSKDTQYF.

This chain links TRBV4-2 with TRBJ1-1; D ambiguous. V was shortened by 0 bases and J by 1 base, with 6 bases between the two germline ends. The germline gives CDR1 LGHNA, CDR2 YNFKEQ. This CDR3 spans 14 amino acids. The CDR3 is CASSQDMGNTEAFF. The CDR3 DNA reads TGTGCCAGCAGCCAAGATATGGGGAACACTGAAGCTTTCTTT.

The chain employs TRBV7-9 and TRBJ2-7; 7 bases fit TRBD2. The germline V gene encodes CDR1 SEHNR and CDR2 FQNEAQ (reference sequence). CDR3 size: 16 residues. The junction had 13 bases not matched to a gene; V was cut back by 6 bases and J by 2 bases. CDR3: CASSMLSSGEAYEQYF. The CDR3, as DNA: TGTGCCAGCAGTATGCTCTCTAGCGGAGAAGCCTACGAGCAGTACTTC.

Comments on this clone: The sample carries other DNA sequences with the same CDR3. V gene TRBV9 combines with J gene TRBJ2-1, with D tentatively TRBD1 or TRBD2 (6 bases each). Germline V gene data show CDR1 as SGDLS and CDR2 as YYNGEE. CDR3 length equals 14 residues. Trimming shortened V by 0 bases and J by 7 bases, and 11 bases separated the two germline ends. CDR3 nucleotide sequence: TGTGCCAGCAGCGTAGGAGGGGGGACGAATGAGCAGTTCTTC. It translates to CASSVGGGTNEQFF.

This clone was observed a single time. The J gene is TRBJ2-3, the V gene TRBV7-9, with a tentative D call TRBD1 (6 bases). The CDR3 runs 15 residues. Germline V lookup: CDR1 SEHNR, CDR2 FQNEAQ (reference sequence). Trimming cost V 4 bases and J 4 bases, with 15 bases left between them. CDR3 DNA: TGTGCCAGCAGCTCCATCCACAGGGAACCAGATACGCAGTATTTT. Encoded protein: CASSSIHREPDTQYF.

The CDR3 sequence is CASSLYQETQYF. For the CDR3, the DNA is TGTGCCAGCAGTTTGTACCAAGAGACCCAGTACTTC. This chain connects TRBV27 to TRBJ2-5; D remains unclear. CDR1 MNHEY and CDR2 SMNVEV come from the germline V gene (reference sequence). The V end lost 3 bases, the J end lost 0 bases, and 2 bases lay between the germline ends. This CDR3 is 12 amino acids long.

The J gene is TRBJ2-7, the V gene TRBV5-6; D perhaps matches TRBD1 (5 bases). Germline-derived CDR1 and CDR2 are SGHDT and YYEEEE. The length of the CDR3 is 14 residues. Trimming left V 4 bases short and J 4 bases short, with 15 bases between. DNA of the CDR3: TGTGCCAGCAGCGACGCCCGACAGTTTTACGAGCAGTACTTC. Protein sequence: CASSDARQFYEQYF. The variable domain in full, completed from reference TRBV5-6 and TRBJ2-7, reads DAGVTQSPTHLIKTRGQQVTLRCSPKSGHDTVSWYQQALGQGPQFIFQYYEEEERQRGNFPDRFSGHQFPNYSSELNVNALLLGDSALYLCASSDARQFYEQYFGPGTRLTVT.

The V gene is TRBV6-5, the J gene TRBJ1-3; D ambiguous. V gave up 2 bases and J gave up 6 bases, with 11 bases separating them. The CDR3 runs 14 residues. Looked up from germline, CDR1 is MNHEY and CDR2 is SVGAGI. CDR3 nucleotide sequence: TGTGCCAGCAGTTACGATGGGGTACTAAACACCATATATTTT. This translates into CASSYDGVLNTIYF.

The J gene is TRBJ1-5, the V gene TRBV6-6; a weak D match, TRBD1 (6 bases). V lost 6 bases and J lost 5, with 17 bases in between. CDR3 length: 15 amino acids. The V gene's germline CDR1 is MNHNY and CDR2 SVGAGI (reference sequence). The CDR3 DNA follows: TGTGCCAGCAGCCAAGGACAGTACGGGGATCAGCCCCAGCATTTT. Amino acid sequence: CASSQGQYGDQPQHF.

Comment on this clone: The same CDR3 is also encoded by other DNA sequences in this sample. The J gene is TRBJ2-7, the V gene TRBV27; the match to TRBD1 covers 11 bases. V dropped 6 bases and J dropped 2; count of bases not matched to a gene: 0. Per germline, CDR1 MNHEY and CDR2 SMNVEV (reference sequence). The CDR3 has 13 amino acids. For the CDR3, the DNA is TGTGCCAGCAGGGGACAGGGGGCCTACGAGCAGTACTTC. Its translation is CASRGQGAYEQYF.

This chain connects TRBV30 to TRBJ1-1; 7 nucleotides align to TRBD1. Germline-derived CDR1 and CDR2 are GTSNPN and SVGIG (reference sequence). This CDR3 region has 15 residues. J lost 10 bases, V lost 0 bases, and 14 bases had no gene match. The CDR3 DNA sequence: TGTGCCTGGAGTGTAGTGGCAGGGGGTCCCTCCGGAGCTTTCTTT. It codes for CAWSVVAGGPSGAFF.

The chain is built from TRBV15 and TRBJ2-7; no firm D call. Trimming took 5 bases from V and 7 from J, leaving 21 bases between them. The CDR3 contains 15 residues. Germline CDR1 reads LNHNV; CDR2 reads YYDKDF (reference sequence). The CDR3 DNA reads TGTGCCACCAGCCGCCCCAACAGTGGATTGGGGGAGCAGTACTTC. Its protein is CATSRPNSGLGEQYF. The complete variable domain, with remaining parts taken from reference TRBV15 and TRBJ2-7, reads DAMVIQNPRYQVTQFGKPVTLSCSQTLNHNVMYWYQQKSSQAPKLLFHYYDKDFNNEADTPDNFQSRRPNTSFCFLDIRSPGLGDTAMYLCATSRPNSGLGEQYFGPGTRLTVT.